The 14 T cell receptor beta chains below were found in one sample sequenced in a study of T-cell memory formation after mild COVID-19. TCRdb analysed the 5' RACE reads with MiXCR anew, one entry per CDR3 protein. The sample lists a few hundred thousand distinct CDR3 sequences; 13% to 15% were seen once. The sample comprised PBMCs or a T cell subset sorted from them (not recorded which). These receptors were taken from a young man who had mild COVID-19 (a few samples of this study predate the infection). Cell type and time point are not known.

The table lists this clonotype with a few counts. The chain combines TRBV4-1 with TRBJ1-1; 8 positions match TRBD1. Germline CDR1 is MGHRA and CDR2 is YSYEKL. V lost 3 bases to trimming and J lost 4 bases; unmatched junction nucleotides: 4. The CDR3 has 14 residues. CDR3 residues: CASSHAGQATEAFF. The CDR3, as DNA: TGCGCCAGCAGCCACGCGGGACAGGCCACTGAAGCTTTCTTT.

The chain is built from TRBV5-6 and TRBJ2-1; 7 bases are a match to TRBD2. Germline CDR1 SGHDT, CDR2 YYEEEE. Unmatched junction bases numbered 6, after V lost 1 base and J lost 5 bases. The CDR3 is made up of 15 amino acids. The chain's CDR3 is CASSLSGGLNNEQFF. CDR3 sequence (DNA): TGTGCCAGCAGCTTGTCCGGGGGGTTGAACAATGAGCAGTTCTTC.

The chain employs TRBV25-1 and TRBJ2-3; 9 bases are a match to TRBD2. The V gene end was trimmed by 3 bases and the J gene end by 2 bases; junction bases not matched to a gene: 6. CDR1 is MGHDK and CDR2 is SYGVNS in the germline V gene. CDR3 size: 16 residues. CDR3 in amino acids: CASSEAERGVTDTQYF. DNA for the CDR3: TGTGCCAGCAGTGAGGCAGAGCGGGGGGTCACAGATACGCAGTATTTT.

This clonotype was seen only a few times. CDR3 sequence reads: CSVGGGQRGYTF. The CDR3 DNA reads TGCAGCGTTGGGGGGGGACAGCGCGGCTACACCTTC. The V gene is TRBV29-1, the J gene TRBJ1-2; TRBD1 aligns across 7 bases. CDR3 length: 12 residues. The V segment lost 4 bases and the J segment 8 bases; nucleotides outside the gene matches: 7. CDR1 and CDR2 (germline): SQVTM, ANQGSEA.

This clonotype has only a few counts. V and J are TRBV28 and TRBJ1-1; D uncertain. The CDR3 sequence is 17 residues long. Deletions cut 5 bases from V and 1 base from J, with 20 bases between. Germline values: CDR1 MDHEN, CDR2 SYDVKM. CDR3 region: CASSPLYPQPGNTEAFF. In nucleotides, the CDR3 is TGTGCCAGCAGTCCACTTTACCCACAACCGGGGAACACTGAAGCTTTCTTT.

This clonotype was detected a few times. This chain joins TRBV6-5 and TRBJ2-3; tentatively, D is TRBD2 (5 bases). This CDR3 has 17 amino acids. The V and J ends lost 2 bases and 2 bases respectively, with 17 bases between them. Germline CDR1 and CDR2: MNHEY and SVGAGI. The CDR3 bases are TGTGCCAGCAGTTACGGAGTCGCGGCGGGCTTCACAGATACGCAGTATTTT. Protein product: CASSYGVAAGFTDTQYF.

With respect to this clonotype: It is likely a read error, because the conserved phenylalanine at the end of the CDR3 is missing. This rearrangement joins TRBV12-3 or TRBV12-4 to TRBJ2-2; TRBD2 matches at 9 bases. The CDR3 spans 19 residues. V dropped 3 bases and J dropped 3; count of bases not matched to a gene: 14. As DNA, the CDR3 is TGTGCCAGCAGTTTTCGATACGGGACTATAGCGGGGGACACCGGGGAGCTGTTTCTT. Protein sequence: CASSFRYGTIAGDTGELFL.

CDR3 amino acids: CASSQGQQNYGYTF. CDR3 in DNA: TGCGCCAGCAGCCAGGGACAGCAGAACTATGGCTACACCTTC. The chain uses TRBV4-3 and TRBJ1-2, with TRBD1 matching 7 bases. V trimming: 3 bases; J trimming: 2 bases; junction bases outside the gene matches: 3. Germline CDR1 and CDR2: LGHNA and YSLEER. This CDR3 has 14 residues.

This clonotype was seen ten or more times. The genes are TRBV12-3 or TRBV12-4 and TRBJ1-2; TRBD1 is a possible D gene (5 bases). The length of the CDR3 is 15 residues. The V and J ends lost 5 bases and 5 bases respectively, with 18 bases between them. CDR3 loop: CASSPSYDGGYGYTF. CDR3 sequence (DNA): TGTGCCAGCAGTCCGTCCTACGACGGGGGGTATGGCTACACCTTC.

This clonotype was seen only a few times. CDR3 in amino acids: CASSTGSGANVLTF. CDR3 bases: TGTGCCAGCAGTACAGGGTCTGGGGCCAACGTCCTGACTTTC. This chain uses TRBV12-3 or TRBV12-4 with TRBJ2-6; weak D call: TRBD1 (6 bases). The CDR3 runs to 14 residues. V dropped 5 bases and J dropped 1 base, with 6 bases sitting between them.

This clonotype was seen a few times. The rearrangement joins TRBV6-5 to TRBJ1-2, with D tentatively TRBD1 (6 bases). The V gene's germline CDR1 is MNHEY and CDR2 SVGAGI. The CDR3 contains 14 residues. Trimming removed 7 bases from V and 8 bases from J, with 20 bases in between. The CDR3 here is CASTPSGKGTGYTF. DNA for the CDR3: TGTGCCAGCACCCCTTCGGGGAAGGGGACAGGCTACACCTTC.

This clonotype was seen a few times. V usage is TRBV12-3 or TRBV12-4 and J usage is TRBJ2-7; D may be TRBD1 or TRBD2 (5 bases each). The CDR3 runs to 13 residues. V was clipped by 7 bases and J by 6 bases, with 16 bases between them. The CDR3 nucleotides read TGTGCCAGCACTAATCAGGGACCGGGCGAGCAGTACTTC. Residues: CASTNQGPGEQYF.

CDR3 residues: CASSRGPRDTDTQYF. CDR3 in DNA: TGTGCCAGCAGCCGGGGACCTAGGGACACAGATACGCAGTATTTT. The chain links TRBV7-9 to TRBJ2-3; D assignment may be TRBD1 or TRBD2 (5 bases each). The V gene's germline CDR1 is SEHNR and CDR2 FQNEAQ (reference sequence). V shed 5 bases and J shed 2 bases, with 14 bases lying between them. CDR3 length: 15 residues.

This clonotype turned up a few times. The rearrangement uses TRBV18 and TRBJ2-4; the D gene is possibly TRBD2 (6 bases). The germline CDR1 and CDR2 sequences are KGHSH and LQKENI. This CDR3 is 13 amino acids long. The germline V and J ends were trimmed by 3 bases and 8 bases, with 11 bases remaining between them. The CDR3 sequence: CASSPSGTHIQYF. CDR3 nucleotides: TGTGCCAGCTCACCTTCAGGGACTCACATTCAGTACTTC.